The 14 T cell receptor beta chains presented below share a single source sample, sequenced in a study of CD8 T cells in ankylosing spondylitis. General study findings and limits: One TCR beta motif, made up of about 8 highly homologous variants, appeared characteristic of ankylosing spondylitis blood.

No cognate antigen is known for these TCRs. TCRdb re-called the 5' RACE reads through MiXCR, storing one row per CDR3 protein. Found here are around 440,000 distinct CDR3 sequences, approximately 17% of them singletons; the top ten hold approximately 0.93%. What was sequenced was blood, either unsorted or a sorted T cell fraction (not recorded which). Receptors were obtained from a male donor with ankylosing spondylitis.

This clonotype was seen more than once but under ten times. This rearrangement joins TRBV20-1 to TRBJ2-7, with a possible D match to TRBD2 (5 bases). The germline V and J ends were trimmed by 6 bases and 0 bases, with 15 bases remaining between them. The CDR3 is 14 amino acids. Germline-derived CDR1 and CDR2 are DFQATT and SNEGSKA (reference sequence). The CDR3, as DNA: TGCAGTGCCCCTCTTCCTAGCAGCTCCTACGAGCAGTACTTC. Amino acids: CSAPLPSSSYEQYF.

The chain combines TRBV5-1 with TRBJ2-2; 10 nucleotides agree with TRBD1. With V trimmed by 5 bases and J by 6 bases, 7 bases remained unmatched. The V gene's germline CDR1 is SGHRS and CDR2 YFSETQ. The CDR3 sequence is 15 residues long. CDR3 in amino acids: CASSRDRGVPGELFF. The DNA of the CDR3 is TGCGCCAGCAGTCGGGACAGGGGTGTCCCCGGGGAGCTGTTTTTT.

This clonotype was seen more than once but under ten times. This chain links TRBV6-1 with TRBJ1-2, with 9 nucleotides matching TRBD1. The CDR3 runs to 13 residues. Trimming at V came to 7 bases and at J to 4 bases, leaving 4 bases not matched to a gene. Germline loops: CDR1 MNHNS, CDR2 SASEGT. This CDR3 reads CASTEQGAYGYTF. The CDR3 bases are TGTGCCAGCACCGAACAGGGGGCCTATGGCTACACCTTC.

This chain joins TRBV19 and TRBJ1-2; 7 bases line up with TRBD1. The CDR3 sequence is 14 residues long. Germline CDR1 LNHDA, CDR2 SQIVND (reference sequence). Trimming removed 6 bases from V and 2 bases from J; junction bases left unmatched: 6. The CDR3 here is CASREGQRNYGYTF. The CDR3 DNA reads TGTGCCAGTAGGGAGGGACAGCGCAACTATGGCTACACCTTC.

This clonotype has more than one count but fewer than ten. The chain uses TRBV3-1 and TRBJ2-5, with D unresolved. V was trimmed by 5 bases and J by 4 bases, leaving 11 bases between them. The germline CDR1 and CDR2 sequences are LGHDT and YNNKEL (reference sequence). The CDR3 has 13 amino acids. Written as DNA, the CDR3 is TGTGCCAGCAGCGACGAGGTCGGAGAGACCCAGTACTTC. Translating gives CASSDEVGETQYF.

This clonotype was counted ten times or more. The rearrangement joins TRBV20-1 to TRBJ1-2; perhaps TRBD1 as D (5 bases). The CDR3 contains 12 residues. The germline V gene encodes CDR1 DFQATT and CDR2 SNEGSKA (reference sequence). V was trimmed by 3 bases and J by 6 bases, leaving 11 bases between them. The DNA of the CDR3 is TGCAGTGCTAGGACAGTCCAAAATGGCTACACCTTC. Translating gives CSARTVQNGYTF.

The sample holds a few counts of this clonotype. This sequence joins TRBV12-3 or TRBV12-4 and TRBJ2-3; tentatively, D is TRBD2 (5 bases). Trimming removed 6 bases at V and 5 bases at J, with 21 bases between. This CDR3 region has 16 residues. The CDR3 coding sequence is TGTGCCAGCAGCCCCCGGGGTGGTAGGAGGATAGATACGCAGTATTTT. It specifies CASSPRGGRRIDTQYF.

The sample holds a few counts of this clonotype. The rearrangement links TRBV25-1 to TRBJ2-5; 9 bases map to TRBD2. The CDR3 runs to 16 residues. The trim removed 4 bases at V and 6 bases at J, leaving 12 bases unmatched. Germline CDR1 MGHDK, CDR2 SYGVNS. The CDR3 coding sequence is TGTGCCAGCAGTGCCTCCGGGGCGGGGGGGCGCCAGACCCAGTACTTC. Its translation: CASSASGAGGRQTQYF.

The chain is built from TRBV6-1 and TRBJ1-4; D gene uncertain. The germline V and J ends were trimmed by 5 bases and 7 bases, with 14 bases remaining between them. The length of the CDR3 is 14 residues. In germline, CDR1 is MNHNS, CDR2 SASEGT. This chain's CDR3 is CASSPRGPGEKLFF. As DNA, the CDR3 is TGTGCCAGCAGTCCCCGTGGGCCGGGTGAAAAACTGTTTTTT.

This clonotype was found a few times. The rearrangement links TRBV12-3 or TRBV12-4 to TRBJ2-7; D possibly corresponds to TRBD2 (6 bases). The CDR3 has 16 residues. Trimming took off 6 bases at V and 0 bases at J, with 18 bases between the two ends. The CDR3 here is CASSQRGGRSSYEQYF. CDR3 nucleotides: TGTGCCAGCAGCCAACGAGGTGGGAGGTCCTCCTACGAGCAGTACTTC.

The V and J genes are TRBV7-2 and TRBJ2-1; the D gene is possibly TRBD1 (6 bases). The germline gives CDR1 SGHTA, CDR2 FQGNSA. The CDR3 loop spans 17 amino acids. The V end lost 0 bases, the J end lost 4 bases, and 16 bases lay between the germline ends. Here the CDR3 DNA reads TGTGCCAGCAGCTTAGCAATGCCGGGACACCTGTACAATGAGCAGTTCTTC. Protein: CASSLAMPGHLYNEQFF.

Turning to this clonotype: This clone may be a read error of a much larger clone one base away. Likely a read error: the CDR3 ends without its conserved phenylalanine or tryptophan. The chain recombines TRBV4-1 with TRBJ2-1, with TRBD1 identical over 8 bases. Germline V gene sequence: CDR1 MGHRA, CDR2 YSYEKL. The length of the CDR3 is 18 residues. V lost 1 base and J lost 4; bases outside the gene matches: 12. The CDR3 here is CASSQGRQGRFFYNEQFY. CDR3 DNA: TGCGCCAGCAGCCAAGGGAGACAGGGGAGGTTTTTTTACAATGAGCAGTTCTAC.

This clonotype came up a few times. CDR3 DNA sequence: TGTGCCAGCAGCCAAGGGGGACTAGCGGGGAATGAGCAGTTCTTC. This codes for CASSQGGLAGNEQFF. The rearrangement joins TRBV7-3 to TRBJ2-1, with 13 bases identical to TRBD2. V was clipped by 5 bases and J by 7 bases; unmatched bases: 5. There are 15 residues in the CDR3. CDR1 and CDR2 (germline): SGHTA, FQGTGA.

DNA of the CDR3: TGTGCCAGCAGTGATGACAGGGGAAGGAGCTCTGGGGCCAACGTCCTGACTTTC. Translated, it gives CASSDDRGRSSGANVLTF. The chain uses TRBV6-2 or TRBV6-3 and TRBJ2-6; 8 bases agree with TRBD1. The germline gives CDR1 MNHEY, CDR2 SVGEGT. This CDR3 is built from 18 residues. V shed 5 bases, J shed 0 bases, and the junction held 9 bases outside the gene matches.